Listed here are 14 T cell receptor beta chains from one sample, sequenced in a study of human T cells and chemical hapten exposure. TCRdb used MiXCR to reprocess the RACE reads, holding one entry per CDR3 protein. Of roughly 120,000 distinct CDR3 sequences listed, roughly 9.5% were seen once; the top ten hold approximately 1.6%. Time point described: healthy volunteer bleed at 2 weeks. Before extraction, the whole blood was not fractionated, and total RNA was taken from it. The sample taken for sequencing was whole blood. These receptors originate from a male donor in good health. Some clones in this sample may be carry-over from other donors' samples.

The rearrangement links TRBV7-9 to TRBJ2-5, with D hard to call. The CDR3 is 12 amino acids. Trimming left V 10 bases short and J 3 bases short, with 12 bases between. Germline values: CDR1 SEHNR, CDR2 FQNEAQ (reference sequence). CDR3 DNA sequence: TGTGCCACCCGAGGAAGTGAAGAGACCCAGTACTTC. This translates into CATRGSEETQYF.

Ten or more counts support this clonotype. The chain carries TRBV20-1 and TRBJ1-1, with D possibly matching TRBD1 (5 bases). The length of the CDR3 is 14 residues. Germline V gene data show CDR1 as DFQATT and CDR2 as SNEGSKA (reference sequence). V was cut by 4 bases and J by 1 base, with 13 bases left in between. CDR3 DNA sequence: TGCAGTGCTACAAGTGGAGGGGCGAACACTGAAGCTTTCTTT. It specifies CSATSGGANTEAFF.

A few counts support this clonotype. CDR3 coding DNA: TGTGCCAGCAGCCGACTAGCGGGGGCCACAGATACGCAGTATTTT. This sequence encodes CASSRLAGATDTQYF. The chain has TRBV7-8 and TRBJ2-3; 12 bases line up with TRBD2. The CDR3 spans 15 residues. Germline V gene data show CDR1 as SGHVS and CDR2 as FQNEAQ. J lost 2 bases, V lost 5 bases, and 2 bases had no gene match.

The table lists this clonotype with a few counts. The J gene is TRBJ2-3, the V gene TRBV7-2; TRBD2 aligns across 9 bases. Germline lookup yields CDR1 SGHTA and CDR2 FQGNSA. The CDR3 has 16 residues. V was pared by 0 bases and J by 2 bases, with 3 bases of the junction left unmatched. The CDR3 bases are TGTGCCAGCAGCTTAGCGCCTAGCGGGGTCACAGATACGCAGTATTTT. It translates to CASSLAPSGVTDTQYF. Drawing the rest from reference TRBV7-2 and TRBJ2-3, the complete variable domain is GAGVSQSPSNKVTEKGKDVELRCDPISGHTALYWYRQSLGQGLEFLIYFQGNSAPDKSGLPSDRFSAERTGGSVSTLTIQRTQQEDSAVYLCASSLAPSGVTDTQYFGPGTRLTVL.

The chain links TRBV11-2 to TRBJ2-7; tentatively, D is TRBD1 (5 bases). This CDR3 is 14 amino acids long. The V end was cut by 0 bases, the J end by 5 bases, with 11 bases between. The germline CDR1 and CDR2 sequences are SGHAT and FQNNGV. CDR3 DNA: TGTGCCAGCAGCTTAGACAGGGCGCTCGACGAGCAGTACTTC. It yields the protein CASSLDRALDEQYF.

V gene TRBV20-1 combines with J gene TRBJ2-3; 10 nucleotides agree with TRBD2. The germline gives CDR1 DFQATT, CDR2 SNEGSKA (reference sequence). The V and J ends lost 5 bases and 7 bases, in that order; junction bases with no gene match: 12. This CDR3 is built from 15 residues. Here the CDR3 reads CSAPPPSGGWNTQYF. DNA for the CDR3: TGCAGTGCTCCCCCCCCTAGCGGGGGCTGGAATACGCAGTATTTT.

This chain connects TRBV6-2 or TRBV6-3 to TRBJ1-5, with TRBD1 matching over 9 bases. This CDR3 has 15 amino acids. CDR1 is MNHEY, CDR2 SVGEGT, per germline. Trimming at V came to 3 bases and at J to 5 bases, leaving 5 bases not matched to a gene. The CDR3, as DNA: TGTGCCAGCAGTTATTCTCGGGACAGGGATCAGCCCCAGCATTTT. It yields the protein CASSYSRDRDQPQHF.

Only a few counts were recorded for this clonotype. CDR3 region: CASSQEAVDNQPQHF. The CDR3 region has the DNA TGTGCCAGCAGCCAAGAGGCGGTTGACAATCAGCCCCAGCATTTT. The chain carries TRBV4-2 and TRBJ1-5; D call uncertain. Deletions cut 0 bases from V and 3 bases from J, with 9 bases between. The germline V gene encodes CDR1 LGHNA and CDR2 YNFKEQ. The CDR3 covers 15 residues.

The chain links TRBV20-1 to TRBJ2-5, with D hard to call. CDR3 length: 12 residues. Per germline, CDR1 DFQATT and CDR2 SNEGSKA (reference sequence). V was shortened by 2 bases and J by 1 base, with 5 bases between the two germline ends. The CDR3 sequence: CSARLLQETQYF. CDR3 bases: TGCAGTGCTAGACTACTCCAAGAGACCCAGTACTTC.

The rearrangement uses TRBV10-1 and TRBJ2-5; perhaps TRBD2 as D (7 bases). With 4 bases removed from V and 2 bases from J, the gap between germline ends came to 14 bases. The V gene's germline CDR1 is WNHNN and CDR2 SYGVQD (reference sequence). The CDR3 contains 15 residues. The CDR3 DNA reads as TGCGCCAGCAGTGTACAGGGAGCGGGGCAAGAGACCCAGTACTTC. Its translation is CASSVQGAGQETQYF.

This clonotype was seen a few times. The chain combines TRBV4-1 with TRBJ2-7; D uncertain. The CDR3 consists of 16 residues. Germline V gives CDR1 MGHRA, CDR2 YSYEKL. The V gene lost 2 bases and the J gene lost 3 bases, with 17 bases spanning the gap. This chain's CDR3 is CASSQQLIPTHYEQYF. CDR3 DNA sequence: TGCGCCAGCAGCCAACAACTCATACCGACGCACTACGAGCAGTACTTC.

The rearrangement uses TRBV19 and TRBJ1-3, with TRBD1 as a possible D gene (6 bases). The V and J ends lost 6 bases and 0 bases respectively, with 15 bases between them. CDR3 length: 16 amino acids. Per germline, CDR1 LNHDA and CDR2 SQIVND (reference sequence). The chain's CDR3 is CASSLGPDSSGNTIYF. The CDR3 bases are TGTGCCAGTAGCCTCGGACCGGACAGCTCTGGAAACACCATATATTTT. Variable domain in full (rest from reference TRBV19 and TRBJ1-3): DGGITQSPKYLFRKEGQNVTLSCEQNLNHDAMYWYRQDPGQGLRLIYYSQIVNDFQKGDIAEGYSVSREKKESFPLTVTSAQKNPTAFYLCASSLGPDSSGNTIYFGEGSWLTVV.

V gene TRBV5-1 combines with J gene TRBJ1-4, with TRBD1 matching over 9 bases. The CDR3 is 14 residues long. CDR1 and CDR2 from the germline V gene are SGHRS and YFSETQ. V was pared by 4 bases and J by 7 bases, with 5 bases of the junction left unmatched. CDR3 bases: TGCGCCAGCAGCCTACAGGGGGCGCGTGAAAAACTGTTTTTT. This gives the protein CASSLQGAREKLFF.

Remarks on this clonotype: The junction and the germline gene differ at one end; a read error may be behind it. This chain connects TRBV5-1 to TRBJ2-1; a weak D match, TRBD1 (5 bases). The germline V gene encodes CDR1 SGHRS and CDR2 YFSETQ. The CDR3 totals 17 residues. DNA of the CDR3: TGCGCCAGCAGTTTGGGAACCTCAGGGCGGTTATACAATGAGCAGTTCTTC. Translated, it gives CASSLGTSGRLYNEQFF.